The source of this T cell receptor (beta chain) is a study of identical twins. Template switching created a universal primer site, and the cDNA included unique molecular identifiers. TCRdb fed the 5' RACE reads into MiXCR, producing one record per CDR3 protein. The sample consists of about 890,000 distinct CDR3 sequences, 9% to 15% of them appearing once. A word on this clonotype: The antigen remains unidentified.

The germline V gene encodes CDR1 MNHNS and CDR2 SASEGT. CDR3 size: 15 residues. Trimming cost V 6 bases and J 2 bases; bases outside gene matches: 6. Study-wide results and caveats: Models predicted too little out-of-frame TCR alpha sharing in monozygotic twins. Within cord blood, abundant beta clonotypes carried fewer insertions, but memory repertoires showed no such trend. Analyses based on zero insertions could be partly confounded by invariant MAIT and iNKT cells.

In addition, the sample was reused for a study of yellow fever vaccine responses in identical twins.

The chain recombines TRBV6-1 with TRBJ2-7; 11 nucleotides align to TRBD2. This receptor was taken from a woman aged 18-29 years in good health. Sequenced material: PBMCs. The CDR3 is CASRGTSGGAYEQYV. CDR3 nucleotides: TGTGCCAGCAGGGGCACTAGCGGGGGAGCCTACGAGCAGTACGTC.